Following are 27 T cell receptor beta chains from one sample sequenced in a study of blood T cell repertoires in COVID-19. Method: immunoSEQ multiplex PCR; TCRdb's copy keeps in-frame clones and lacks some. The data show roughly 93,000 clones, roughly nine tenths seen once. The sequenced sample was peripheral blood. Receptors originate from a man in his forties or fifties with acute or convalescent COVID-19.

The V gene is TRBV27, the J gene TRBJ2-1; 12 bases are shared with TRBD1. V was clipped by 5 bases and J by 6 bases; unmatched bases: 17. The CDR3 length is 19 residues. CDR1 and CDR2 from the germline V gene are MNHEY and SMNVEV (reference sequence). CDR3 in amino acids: CASSRRDNQRDRGPNEQFF. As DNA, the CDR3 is TGTGCCAGCAGTCGGCGAGATAACCAACGGGACAGGGGGCCCAATGAGCAGTTCTTC.

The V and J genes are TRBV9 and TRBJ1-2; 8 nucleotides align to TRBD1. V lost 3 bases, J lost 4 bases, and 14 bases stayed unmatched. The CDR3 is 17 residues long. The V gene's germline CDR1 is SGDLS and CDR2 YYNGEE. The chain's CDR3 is CASSAAPGQVSGYGYTF. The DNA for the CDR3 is TGTGCCAGCAGCGCAGCTCCGGGACAGGTCTCGGGCTATGGCTACACCTTC.

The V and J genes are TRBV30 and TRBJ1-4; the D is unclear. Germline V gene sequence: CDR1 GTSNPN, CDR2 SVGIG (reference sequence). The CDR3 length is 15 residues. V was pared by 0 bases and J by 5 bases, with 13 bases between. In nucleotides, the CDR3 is TGTGCCTGGAGTGTGGTTAGGCCGGAGAATGAAAAACTGTTTTTT. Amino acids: CAWSVVRPENEKLFF.

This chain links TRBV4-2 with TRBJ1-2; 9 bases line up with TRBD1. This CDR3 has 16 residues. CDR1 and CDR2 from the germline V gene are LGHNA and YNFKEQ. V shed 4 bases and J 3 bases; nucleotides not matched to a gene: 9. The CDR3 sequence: CASSLDRGGVDYGYTF. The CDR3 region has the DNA TGTGCCAGCAGCCTGGACAGGGGAGGGGTTGACTATGGCTACACCTTC.

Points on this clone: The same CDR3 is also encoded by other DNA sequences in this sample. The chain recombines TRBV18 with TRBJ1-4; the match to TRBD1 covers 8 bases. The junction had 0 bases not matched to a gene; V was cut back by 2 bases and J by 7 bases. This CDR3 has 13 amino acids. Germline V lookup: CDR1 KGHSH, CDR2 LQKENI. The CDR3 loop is CASSPTGGEKLFF. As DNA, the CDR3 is TGTGCCAGCTCACCAACAGGGGGTGAAAAACTGTTTTTT.

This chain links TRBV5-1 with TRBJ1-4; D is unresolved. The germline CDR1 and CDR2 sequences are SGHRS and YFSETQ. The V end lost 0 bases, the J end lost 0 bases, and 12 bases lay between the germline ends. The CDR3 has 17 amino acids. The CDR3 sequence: CASSLVGGFATNEKLFF. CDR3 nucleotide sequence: TGCGCCAGCAGCTTGGTGGGCGGGTTCGCAACTAATGAAAAACTGTTTTTT. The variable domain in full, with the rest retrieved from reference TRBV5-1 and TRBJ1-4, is KAGVTQTPRYLIKTRGQQVTLSCSPISGHRSVSWYQQTPGQGLQFLFEYFSETQRNKGNFPGRFSGRQFSNSRSEMNVSTLELGDSALYLCASSLVGGFATNEKLFFGSGTQLSVL.

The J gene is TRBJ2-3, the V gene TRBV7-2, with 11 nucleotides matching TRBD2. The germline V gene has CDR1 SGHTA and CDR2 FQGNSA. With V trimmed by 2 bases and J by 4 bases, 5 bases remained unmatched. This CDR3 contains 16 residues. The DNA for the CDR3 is TGTGCCAGCAGCTTAAGGCTAGCGGGGGGTTCAGATACGCAGTATTTT. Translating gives CASSLRLAGGSDTQYF.

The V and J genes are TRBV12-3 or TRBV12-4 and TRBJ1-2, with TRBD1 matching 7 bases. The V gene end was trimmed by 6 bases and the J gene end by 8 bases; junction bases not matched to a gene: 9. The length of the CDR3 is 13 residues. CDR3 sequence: CASSQTGAGGYTF. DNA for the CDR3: TGTGCCAGCAGCCAAACAGGGGCAGGGGGCTACACCTTC.

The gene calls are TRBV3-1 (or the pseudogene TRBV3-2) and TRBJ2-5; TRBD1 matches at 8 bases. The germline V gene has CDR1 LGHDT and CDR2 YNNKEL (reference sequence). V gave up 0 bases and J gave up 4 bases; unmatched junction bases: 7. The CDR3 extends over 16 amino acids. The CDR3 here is CASSQEGGQARETQYF. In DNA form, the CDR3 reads TGTGCCAGCAGCCAAGAAGGGGGACAGGCTCGAGAGACCCAGTACTTC.

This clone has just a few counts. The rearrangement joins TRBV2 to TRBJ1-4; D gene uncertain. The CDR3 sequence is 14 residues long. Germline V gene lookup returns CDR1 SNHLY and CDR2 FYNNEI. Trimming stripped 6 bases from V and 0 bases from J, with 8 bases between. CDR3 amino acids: CASRISATNEKLFF. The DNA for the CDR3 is TGTGCCAGCAGAATCAGTGCAACTAATGAAAAACTGTTTTTT.

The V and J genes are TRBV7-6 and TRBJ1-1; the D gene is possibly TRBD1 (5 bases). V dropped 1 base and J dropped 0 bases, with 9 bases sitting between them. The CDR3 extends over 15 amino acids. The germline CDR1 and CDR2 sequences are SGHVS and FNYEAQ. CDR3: CASSLGGGVNTEAFF. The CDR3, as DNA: TGTGCCAGCAGCTTAGGGGGGGGAGTGAACACTGAAGCTTTCTTT.

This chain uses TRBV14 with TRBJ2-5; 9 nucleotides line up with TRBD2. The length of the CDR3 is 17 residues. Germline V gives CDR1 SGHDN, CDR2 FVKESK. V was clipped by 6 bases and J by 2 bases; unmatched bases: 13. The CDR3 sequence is CASSGHRASGEQETQYF. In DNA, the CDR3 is TGTGCCAGCAGTGGACACCGGGCTAGCGGGGAGCAAGAGACCCAGTACTTC.

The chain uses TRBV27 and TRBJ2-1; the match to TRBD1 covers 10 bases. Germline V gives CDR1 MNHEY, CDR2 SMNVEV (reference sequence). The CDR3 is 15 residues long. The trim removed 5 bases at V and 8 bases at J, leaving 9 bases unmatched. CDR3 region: CASSPPGQGFDEQFF. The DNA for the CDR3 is TGTGCCAGCAGTCCCCCGGGACAGGGGTTCGATGAGCAGTTCTTC.

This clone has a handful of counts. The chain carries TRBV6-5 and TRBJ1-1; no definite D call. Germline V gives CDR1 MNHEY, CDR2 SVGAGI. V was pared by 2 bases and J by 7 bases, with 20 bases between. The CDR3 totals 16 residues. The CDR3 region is CASSYLTGSSGGEAFF. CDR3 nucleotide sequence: TGTGCCAGCAGTTACCTCACGGGATCCTCGGGTGGTGAAGCTTTCTTT.

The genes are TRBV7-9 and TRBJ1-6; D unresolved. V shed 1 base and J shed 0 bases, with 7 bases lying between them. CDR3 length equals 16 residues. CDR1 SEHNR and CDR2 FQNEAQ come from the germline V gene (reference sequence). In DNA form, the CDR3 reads TGTGCCAGCAGCTTAGGGACTAGCTCCTATAATTCACCCCTCCACTTT. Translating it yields CASSLGTSSYNSPLHF.

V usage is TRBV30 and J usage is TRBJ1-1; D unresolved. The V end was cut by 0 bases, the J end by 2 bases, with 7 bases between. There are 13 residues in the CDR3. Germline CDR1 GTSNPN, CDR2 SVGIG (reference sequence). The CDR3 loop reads CAWSVLDNTEAFF. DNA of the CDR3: TGTGCCTGGAGTGTACTAGATAACACTGAAGCTTTCTTT.

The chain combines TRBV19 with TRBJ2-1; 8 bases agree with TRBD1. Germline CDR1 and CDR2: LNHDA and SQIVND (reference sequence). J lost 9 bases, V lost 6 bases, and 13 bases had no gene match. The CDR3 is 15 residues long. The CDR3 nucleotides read TGTGCCAGTAGAGGGGACAGGATCCTATACGGTGAGCAGTTCTTC. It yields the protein CASRGDRILYGEQFF.

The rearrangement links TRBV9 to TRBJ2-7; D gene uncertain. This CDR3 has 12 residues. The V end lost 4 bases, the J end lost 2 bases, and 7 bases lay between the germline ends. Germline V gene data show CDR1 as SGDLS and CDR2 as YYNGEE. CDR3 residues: CASSPSPYEQYF. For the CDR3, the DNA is TGTGCCAGCAGCCCCAGTCCCTACGAGCAGTACTTC.

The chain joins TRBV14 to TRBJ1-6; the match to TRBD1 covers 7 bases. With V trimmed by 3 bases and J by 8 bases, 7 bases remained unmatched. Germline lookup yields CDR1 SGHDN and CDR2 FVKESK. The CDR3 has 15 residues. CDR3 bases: TGTGCCAGCAGCCAGACGACAGGGTTTCATTCACCCCTCCACTTT. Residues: CASSQTTGFHSPLHF.

The CDR3 DNA reads as TGTGCCAGTCAGCGGACAGGGCAAGAGACCCAGTACTTC. Translation: CASQRTGQETQYF. The genes are TRBV6-5 and TRBJ2-5; 8 bases are a match to TRBD1. There are 13 residues in the CDR3. The germline gives CDR1 MNHEY, CDR2 SVGAGI. J lost 2 bases, V lost 9 bases, and 5 bases had no gene match.

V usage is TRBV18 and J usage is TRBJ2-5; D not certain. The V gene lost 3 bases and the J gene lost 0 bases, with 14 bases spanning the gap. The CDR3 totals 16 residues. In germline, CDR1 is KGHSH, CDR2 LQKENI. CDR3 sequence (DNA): TGTGCCAGCTCACCCCTCCGAACACAGTACCAAGAGACCCAGTACTTC. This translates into CASSPLRTQYQETQYF. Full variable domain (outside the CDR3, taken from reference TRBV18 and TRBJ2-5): NAGVMQNPRHLVRRRGQEARLRCSPMKGHSHVYWYRQLPEEGLKFMVYLQKENIIDESGMPKERFSAEFPKEGPSILRIQQVVRGDSAAYFCASSPLRTQYQETQYFGPGTRLLVL.

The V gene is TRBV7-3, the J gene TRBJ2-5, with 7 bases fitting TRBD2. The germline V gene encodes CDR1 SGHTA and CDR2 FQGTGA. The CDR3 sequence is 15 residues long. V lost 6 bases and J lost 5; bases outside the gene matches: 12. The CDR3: CASSSGRGVWETQYF. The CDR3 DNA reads TGTGCCAGCAGTTCGGGACGGGGGGTATGGGAGACCCAGTACTTC.

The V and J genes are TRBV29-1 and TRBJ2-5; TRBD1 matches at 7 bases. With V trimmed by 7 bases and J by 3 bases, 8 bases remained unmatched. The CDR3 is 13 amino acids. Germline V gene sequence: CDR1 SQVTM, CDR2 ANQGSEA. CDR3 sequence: CSGGGVGEETQYF. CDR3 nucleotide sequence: TGCAGCGGAGGGGGCGTCGGCGAAGAGACCCAGTACTTC.

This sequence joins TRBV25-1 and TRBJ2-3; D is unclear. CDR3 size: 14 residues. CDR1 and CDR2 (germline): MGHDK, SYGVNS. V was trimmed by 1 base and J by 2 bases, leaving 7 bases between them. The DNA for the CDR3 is TGTGCCAGCAGTGAATTTTCCCTCACAGATACGCAGTATTTT. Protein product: CASSEFSLTDTQYF. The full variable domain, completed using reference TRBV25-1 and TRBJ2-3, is EADIYQTPRYLVIGTGKKITLECSQTMGHDKMYWYQQDPGMELHLIHYSYGVNSTEKGDLSSESTVSRIRTEHFPLTLESARPSHTSQYLCASSEFSLTDTQYFGPGTRLTVL.

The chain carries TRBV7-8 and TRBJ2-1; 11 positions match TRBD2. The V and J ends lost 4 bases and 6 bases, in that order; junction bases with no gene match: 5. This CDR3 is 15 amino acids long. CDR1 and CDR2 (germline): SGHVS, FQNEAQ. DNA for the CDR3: TGTGCCAGCAGCTATTTTAGCGGGGGGGCCAATGAGCAGTTCTTC. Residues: CASSYFSGGANEQFF.

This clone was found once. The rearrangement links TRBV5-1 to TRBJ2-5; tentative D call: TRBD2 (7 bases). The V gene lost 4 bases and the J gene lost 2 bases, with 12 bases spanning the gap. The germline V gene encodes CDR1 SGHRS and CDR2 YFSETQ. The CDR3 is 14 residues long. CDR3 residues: CASSKGGGQETQYF. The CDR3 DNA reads TGCGCCAGCAGCAAGGGAGGGGGGCAAGAGACCCAGTACTTC. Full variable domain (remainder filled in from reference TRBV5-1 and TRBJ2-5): KAGVTQTPRYLIKTRGQQVTLSCSPISGHRSVSWYQQTPGQGLQFLFEYFSETQRNKGNFPGRFSGRQFSNSRSEMNVSTLELGDSALYLCASSKGGGQETQYFGPGTRLLVL.

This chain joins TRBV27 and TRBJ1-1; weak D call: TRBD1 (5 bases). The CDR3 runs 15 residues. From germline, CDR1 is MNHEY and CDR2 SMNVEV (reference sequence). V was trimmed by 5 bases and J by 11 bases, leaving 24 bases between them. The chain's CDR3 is CASSPPGYGLIGAFF. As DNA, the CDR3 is TGTGCCAGCAGTCCTCCAGGGTACGGCTTGATTGGTGCTTTCTTT.